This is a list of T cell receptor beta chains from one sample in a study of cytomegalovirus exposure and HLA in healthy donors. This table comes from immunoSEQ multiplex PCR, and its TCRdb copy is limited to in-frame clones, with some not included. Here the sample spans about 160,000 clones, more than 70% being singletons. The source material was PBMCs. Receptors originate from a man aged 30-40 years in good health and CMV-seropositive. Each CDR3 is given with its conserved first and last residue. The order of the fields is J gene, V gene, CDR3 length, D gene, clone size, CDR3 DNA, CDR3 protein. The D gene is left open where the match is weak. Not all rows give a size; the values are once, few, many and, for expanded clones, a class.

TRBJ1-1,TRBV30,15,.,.,TGTGCCTGGAGACCCTGGCAGGGGAGGAACACTGAAGCTTTCTTT,CAWRPWQGRNTEAFF
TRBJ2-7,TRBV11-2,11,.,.,TGTGCCAGCAGCCCCCGGTACGAGCAGTACTTC,CASSPRYEQYF
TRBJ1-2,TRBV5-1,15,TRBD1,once,TGCGCCAGTACGACAGGGGGCCGGTCCAGGGGTGGCTACACCTTC,CASTTGGRSRGGYTF
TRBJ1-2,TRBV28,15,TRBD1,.,TGTGCCAGCAGCCCACCAGGGGGACAGGGACTTGGCTACACCTTC,CASSPPGGQGLGYTF
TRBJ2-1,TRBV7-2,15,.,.,TGTGCCAGCAGCTCCCCGGGACGGGGGTACAATGAGCAGTTCTTC,CASSSPGRGYNEQFF
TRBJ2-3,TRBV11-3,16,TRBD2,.,TGTGCCAGCAGCTCCGGACTAGCGGGGGGGCTCGATACGCAGTATTTT,CASSSGLAGGLDTQYF
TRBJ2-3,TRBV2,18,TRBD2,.,TGTGCCAGCAGTGGGGTCCGGGCTAGCGGGGTTAGCACAGATACGCAGTATTTT,CASSGVRASGVSTDTQYF
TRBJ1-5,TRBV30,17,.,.,TGTGCCTGGAGTGTACAACGGGGACACATAACCAATCAGCCCCAGCATTTT,CAWSVQRGHITNQPQHF
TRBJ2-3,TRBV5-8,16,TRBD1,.,TGTGCCAGCAGCCGGGGACAGTTAGGATTCACAGATACGCAGTATTTT,CASSRGQLGFTDTQYF
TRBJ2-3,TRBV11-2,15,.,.,TGTGCCAGCAGCCCAATCGGTCCGTACACAGATACGCAGTATTTT,CASSPIGPYTDTQYF
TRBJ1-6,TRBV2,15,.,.,TGTGCCAGCAGACCGGGGGGTTCTCGCAATTCACCCCTCCACTTT,CASRPGGSRNSPLHF